Listed below are T cell receptor beta chains from one sample, sequenced in a study of esophageal squamous cell carcinoma under preoperative chemotherapy. One entry per CDR3 protein results from TCRdb running MiXCR on the PCR reads. The sample has over 10,000 distinct CDR3 sequences; 50% to 55% are singletons. This material was acquired from a patient given preoperative chemotherapy. The receptor source for this set is a human donor with esophageal squamous cell carcinoma. The donor label of this sample is uncertain. The CDR3 runs from the conserved cysteine through the conserved F or W. D genes are given only for firm matches. A row's size may be missing; if present it is once, few, many or a size class.

D | J | V | size | CDR3 | DNA
TRBD2 | TRBJ2-1 | TRBV7-2 | NA | CASSSTPERIGVSGDAQYF | TGTGCCAGCAGTTCTACTCCCGAGCGGATCGGTGTGAGCGGGGATGCGCAGTATTTC
TRBD1 | TRBJ2-1 | TRBV6-1 | NA | CASSRTGGQETQFF | TGTGCCAGCAGCCGGACAGGGGGCCAGGAGACCCAGTTCTTC
NA | TRBJ2-3 | TRBV6-1 | few | CASRGFGGSYTDTQYF | TGTGCCAGCAGGGGGTTTGGGGGAAGCTACACAGATACGCAGTACTTT
NA | TRBJ2-7 | TRBV10-3 | NA | CANSRAKAYNEQYF | TGTGCCAACTCAAGGGCTAAGGCCTACAATGAGCAGTACTTC
NA | TRBJ2-6 | TRBV6-1 | NA | CASSEEGYGANVLTF | TGTGCCAGCAGTGAAGAAGGGTATGGGGCCAACGTCCTGACTTTC
NA | TRBJ2-5 | TRBV7-8 | many | CASSLAETWGETQYF | TGTGCCAGCAGCTTAGCCGAAACTTGGGGGGAGACCCAGTACTTC
NA | TRBJ2-1 | TRBV27 | NA | CASSRTDNEQFF | TGTGCCAGCAGCCGGACAGACAATGAGCAGTTCTTC
NA | TRBJ2-4 | TRBV6-1 | NA | CASSELGGRDKNMQYF | TGTGCCAGCAGTGAATTGGGGGGAAGAGACAAAAACATGCAGTATTTC
NA | TRBJ2-3 | TRBV6-1 | NA | CASIVIGQGGSTDTQYF | TGTGCCAGCATCGTCATCGGGCAGGGGGGTAGCACAGATACGCAGTATTTT
NA | TRBJ2-5 | TRBV10-1 | NA | CARGEGGRALETQYF | TGCGCCAGGGGTGAGGGGGGCAGGGCGCTAGAGACCCAGTACTTC
NA | TRBJ2-3 | TRBV6-1 | NA | CARGSGGRDPETQYF | TGTGCCAGGGGTTCTGGGGGGCGTGATCCAGAGACGCAGTATTTC
NA | TRBJ2-7 | TRBV11-3 | once | CASSPLGGGYEQYF | TGTGCCAGCAGTCCCCTCGGTGGTGGCTACGAGCAGTACTTC
NA | TRBJ2-5 | TRBV12-3/TRBV12-4 | medium-sized | CASSVPDSQETQYF | TGTGCCAGCAGCGTCCCGGACAGCCAAGAGACCCAGTACTTC
NA | TRBJ2-1 | TRBV7-2 | NA | CASSLVSGQASDEQFF | TGTGCCAGCAGCTTAGTTAGTGGCCAGGCGAGCGATGAGCAGTTCTTC
TRBD1 | TRBJ1-1 | TRBV6-1 | many | CASRTGGHTEAFF | TGTGCCAGCAGGACAGGGGGTCACACTGAAGCTTTCTTT
NA | TRBJ2-3 | TRBV27 | NA | CASSFSLGGKSDTQYF | TGTGCCAGCAGTTTCAGCTTAGGGGGGAAGTCAGATACGCAGTATTTT
NA | TRBJ2-7 | TRBV6-1 | medium-sized | CACRGEGTYNEQYF | TGTGCCTGCAGGGGGGAGGGCACCTACAATGAGCAGTACTTC
NA | TRBJ2-1 | TRBV6-1 | once | CASSEMVGGFYEQFF | TGTGCCAGCAGTGAAATGGTAGGTGGGTTCTACGAGCAGTTCTTC
TRBD1 | TRBJ2-3 | TRBV5-1 | NA | CASTRQGQGDTDTQYF | TGCGCCAGCACCCGTCAGGGACAGGGAGACACAGATACGCAGTATTTT
TRBD2 | TRBJ2-3 | TRBV27 | NA | CASSHGLAGTDTQYF | TGTGCCAGCAGCCATGGACTAGCGGGAACGGATACGCAGTATTTT
TRBD2 | TRBJ2-7 | TRBV6-1 | many | CASSRWTSHAEQYF | TGTGCCAGCAGTCGGTGGACTAGCCATGCCGAGCAGTACTTC
TRBD2 | TRBJ2-4 | TRBV11-3 | NA | CASSRGVCSTDTQYF | TGTGCCAGCAGCCGGGGGGTGTGTAGCACAGATACTCAGTATTTC
NA | TRBJ2-3 | TRBV10-1 | NA | CAGSGGLESDTQYF | TGCGCGGGCAGTGGGGGACTTGAGTCAGATACGCAGTATTTT
TRBD2 | TRBJ2-5 | TRBV6-1 | medium-sized | CASRPRLAEETQYF | TGTGCCAGCAGACCCAGACTAGCGGAAGAGACCCAGTACTTC
NA | TRBJ1-1 | TRBV6-5 | NA | CASSYDRGSNTEAFF | TGTGCCAGCAGTTACGATAGGGGGTCGAACACTGAAGCTTTCTTT
NA | TRBJ2-3 | TRBV7-2 | NA | CASSWQGATDTQYF | TGTGCCAGCAGCTGGCAGGGTGCCACAGATACGCAGTATTTT
TRBD2 | TRBJ2-3 | TRBV6-1 | NA | CASSPIAGTDTQYF | TGTGCCAGCAGTCCCATAGCGGGTACAGATACGCAGTATTTT
NA | TRBJ2-5 | TRBV10-3 | NA | CAGKGGRDQETQYF | TGTGCGGGCAAAGGGGGGCGTGACCAAGAGACGCAGTACTTT
TRBD2 | TRBJ2-5 | TRBV6-1 | NA | CASSSTSGNPETQYF | TGTGCCAGCAGCTCAACTAGCGGTAACCCAGAGACGCAGTACTTC
TRBD2 | TRBJ2-1 | TRBV6-1 | NA | CASSPGLAAYNEQFF | TGTGCCAGCAGTCCGGGACTAGCGGCCTACAATGAGCAGTTCTTC
NA | TRBJ2-1 | TRBV6-1 | medium-sized | CASSPYSTSSYEQFF | TGTGCCAGCAGTCCGTATAGTACTAGCTCCTACGAGCAGTTCTTC
NA | TRBJ2-2 | TRBV6-1 | NA | CASRETRGVSTDELYF | TGTGCCAGCAGGGAAACTCGCGGTGTGAGCACCGATGAGCTGTATTTT
TRBD1 | TRBJ2-7 | TRBV6-1 | NA | CASRGQGACSPETQYF | TGTGCCAGCAGGGGCCAGGGGGCTTGTAGCCCAGAGACGCAGTACTTC
NA | TRBJ2-3 | TRBV11-2 | NA | CASSLGVEQGTQYF | TGTGCCAGCAGCTTGGGGGTGGAGCAGGGTACGCAGTATTTT
NA | TRBJ2-1 | TRBV6-1 | NA | CASRADHNEQFF | TGTGCCAGCAGAGCGGACCACAATGAGCAGTTCTTC
NA | TRBJ2-3 | TRBV6-1 | NA | CASREFGGRDPETQYF | TGTGCCAGCAGGGAATTTGGGGGACGCGACCCAGAGACGCAGTATTTT
TRBD1 | TRBJ2-5 | TRBV6-5 | many | CASSSTQGARGETQYF | TGTGCCAGCAGTTCCACGCAGGGGGCGAGGGGTGAGACCCAGTACTTC
TRBD2 | TRBJ2-7 | TRBV6-1 | many | CASSPTGGGYEQYF | TGTGCCAGCAGTCCAACAGGCGGGGGATACGAGCAGTACTTC
NA | TRBJ2-3 | TRBV6-1 | NA | CASSEQQERKETQYF | TGTGCCAGCAGTGAACAACAGGAACGCAAAGAGACCCAGTATTTC
TRBD1 | TRBJ2-7 | TRBV7-2 | NA | CASSLDTGQGAYEQYF | TGTGCCAGCAGCTTGGACACGGGACAGGGTGCCTACGAGCAGTACTTC
TRBD2 | TRBJ2-3 | TRBV6-1 | few | CASSGGTSGSSDTQYF | TGTGCCAGCAGTGGGGGAACTAGCGGGAGTTCAGATACGCAGTATTTT
TRBD2 | TRBJ2-1 | TRBV11-2 | NA | CASSLEWEGSTEQFF | TGTGCCAGCAGCTTAGAATGGGAGGGGAGCACTGAGCAGTTCTTC
TRBD1 | TRBJ2-3 | TRBV28 | once | CAGSGDRGQETQYF | TGTGCCGGCAGCGGGGACAGGGGCCAAGAGACGCAGTATTTC
TRBD2 | TRBJ2-7 | TRBV12-3/TRBV12-4 | medium-sized | CASSPHTSGGNEQYF | TGTGCCAGCAGTCCGCATACTAGCGGGGGGAATGAGCAGTACTTC
NA | TRBJ2-7 | TRBV7-4 | many | CASSLGTSDEQYF | TGTGCCAGCAGCCTTGGAACCTCTGACGAGCAGTACTTC
TRBD2 | TRBJ2-1 | TRBV6-1 | large | CASRKGTSGRDEQFF | TGTGCCAGCAGGAAGGGGACTAGCGGGAGGGATGAGCAGTTCTTC
TRBD2 | TRBJ2-7 | TRBV6-1 | NA | CASTLKTSGSPSEQYF | TGTGCCAGCACCTTGAAGACTAGCGGGAGCCCATCCGAGCAGTACTTC
NA | TRBJ2-1 | TRBV6-5 | many | CASSYRLRDEQFF | TGTGCCAGCAGTTACCGGTTGCGGGATGAGCAGTTCTTC
TRBD1 | TRBJ2-3 | TRBV6-1 | NA | CASSADRGRTDTQYF | TGTGCCAGCAGTGCGGACAGGGGTAGGACAGATACGCAGTATTTT
TRBD2 | TRBJ2-3 | TRBV12-3/TRBV12-4 | NA | CASSLGASGTDTQYF | TGTGCCAGCAGTTTAGGAGCTAGCGGTACAGATACGCAGTATTTT
NA | TRBJ2-5 | TRBV6-1 | few | CASSEMRDLKNQETQYF | TGTGCCAGCAGTGAAATGAGGGACTTAAAAAACCAAGAGACCCAGTACTTC
NA | TRBJ2-7 | TRBV5-5 | many | CASSLEGVLYEQYF | TGTGCCAGCAGCTTGGAAGGGGTTCTCTACGAGCAGTACTTC
NA | TRBJ2-3 | TRBV10-2 | NA | CASTESEEKDTQYF | TGCGCCAGCACGGAGTCGGAAGAGAAGGATACGCAGTATTTC
TRBD2 | TRBJ2-7 | TRBV25-1 | few | CASTSAGTYEQYF | TGTGCCAGCACCTCAGCGGGAACCTACGAGCAGTACTTC
NA | TRBJ2-3 | TRBV6-1 | NA | CASRIIDKQYF | TGTGCCAGCAGAATCATCGATAAGCAGTATTTT
TRBD2 | TRBJ2-2 | TRBV7-2 | few | CASSPATSGGAGELFF | TGTGCCAGCAGCCCGGCGACTAGCGGGGGGGCCGGGGAGCTGTTTTTT
NA | TRBJ2-5 | TRBV6-1 | NA | CASRGCDTQTF | TGTGCCAGCAGGGGGTGCGACACCCAGACTTTC
NA | TRBJ2-1 | TRBV6-1 | NA | CASSSRFGCNNEQFF | TGTGCCAGCAGCTCCAGGTTTGGGTGCAACAATGAGCAGTTCTTC
NA | TRBJ2-1 | TRBV6-1 | NA | CASTHYNTQYF | TGTGCCAGCACCCATTACAATACGCAGTATTTC